These 24 T cell receptor beta chains were all obtained from the same sample, sequenced in a study of T-cell memory formation after mild COVID-19. TCRdb redid the calling of the 5' RACE reads with MiXCR, one entry per CDR3 protein. Altogether hundreds of thousands of distinct CDR3 sequences are present, under 25% being singletons, with the ten largest covering roughly a fifth. The sequenced material came from PBMCs or a T cell subset sorted from them (not recorded which). The receptor set was obtained from a man younger than 35 who had mild COVID-19 (a few samples of this study predate the infection). Cell type and time point are not known.

This clonotype was observed a handful of times. V usage is TRBV20-1 and J usage is TRBJ1-1, with D possibly TRBD1 on 6 matching bases. This CDR3 has 12 amino acids. Germline V gene lookup returns CDR1 DFQATT and CDR2 SNEGSKA (reference sequence). Trimming cost V 1 base and J 3 bases, with 6 bases left between them. The DNA of the CDR3 is TGCAGTGCTAGAGGGACAGACACTGAAGCTTTCTTT. This gives the protein CSARGTDTEAFF.

This rearrangement joins TRBV28 to TRBJ1-2; D is unclear. The CDR3 is made up of 13 amino acids. V was clipped by 7 bases and J by 7 bases, with 16 bases between them. The germline CDR1 and CDR2 sequences are MDHEN and SYDVKM. CDR3 sequence (DNA): TGTGCCAGCAACCGAGGTGGAGGTCGTGGCTACACCTTC. Amino acid sequence: CASNRGGGRGYTF.

The CDR3 coding sequence is TGTGCCAGCAGCCCACAGGGATCAATTGTAGATACGCAGTATTTT. Translating gives CASSPQGSIVDTQYF. The chain combines TRBV5-5 with TRBJ2-3; TRBD1 might be the D (6 bases). V was shortened by 4 bases and J by 5 bases, with 17 bases between the two germline ends. This CDR3 is 15 amino acids long. CDR1 and CDR2 (germline): SGHKS, YYEKEE (reference sequence).

The sample holds a few counts of this clonotype. This chain links TRBV5-5 with TRBJ2-5; 7 bases map to TRBD1. Germline lookup yields CDR1 SGHKS and CDR2 YYEKEE (reference sequence). The CDR3 is 14 amino acids. The junction had 5 bases not matched to a gene; V was cut back by 1 base and J by 5 bases. The chain's CDR3 is CASSLQGVGETQYF. CDR3 nucleotide sequence: TGTGCCAGCAGCTTGCAGGGGGTCGGGGAGACCCAGTACTTC.

This clonotype was counted a few times. The chain couples TRBV15 to TRBJ1-6, with D perhaps matching TRBD1 (5 bases). The CDR3 sequence is 15 residues long. V gave up 1 base and J gave up 6 bases, with 10 bases separating them. Germline values: CDR1 LNHNV, CDR2 YYDKDF (reference sequence). The CDR3, as DNA: TGTGCCACCAGCAGAGTTGGGACGGCTAATTCACCCCTCCACTTT. Translated, it gives CATSRVGTANSPLHF. The variable domain in full, completed from reference TRBV15 and TRBJ1-6, reads DAMVIQNPRYQVTQFGKPVTLSCSQTLNHNVMYWYQQKSSQAPKLLFHYYDKDFNNEADTPDNFQSRRPNTSFCFLDIRSPGLGDTAMYLCATSRVGTANSPLHFGNGTRLTVT.

The J gene is TRBJ1-6, the V gene TRBV7-9; 8 bases agree with TRBD1. CDR1 and CDR2 from the germline V gene are SEHNR and FQNEAQ (reference sequence). V dropped 4 bases and J dropped 9; count of bases not matched to a gene: 8. CDR3 size: 15 residues. For the CDR3, the DNA is TGTGCCAGCAGCTCCAAGGACAGGGCTAGTTCACCCCTCCACTTT. It is translated as CASSSKDRASSPLHF.

The chain couples TRBV7-9 to TRBJ2-1; D unclear. The CDR3 is 16 amino acids. The V gene lost 2 bases and the J gene lost 6 bases, with 17 bases spanning the gap. The germline gives CDR1 SEHNR, CDR2 FQNEAQ (reference sequence). The CDR3 nucleotides are TGTGCCAGCAGCTTAAGTTATGGGCCAGGCTCCAATGAGCAGTTCTTC. This gives the protein CASSLSYGPGSNEQFF.

This clonotype was found a few times. This chain uses TRBV24-1 with TRBJ2-2; 9 bases fit TRBD2. This CDR3 has 15 amino acids. The junction had 4 bases not matched to a gene; V was cut back by 5 bases and J by 4 bases. Germline CDR1 is KGHDR and CDR2 is SFDVKD. The chain's CDR3 is CATSATAGGTGELFF. The CDR3 coding sequence is TGTGCCACCAGTGCTACAGCGGGGGGCACCGGGGAGCTGTTTTTT.

This clonotype has a handful of counts. The chain is built from TRBV7-2 and TRBJ1-2; 7 bases line up with TRBD1. The CDR3 is made up of 15 amino acids. Germline assignment: CDR1 SGHTA and CDR2 FQGNSA. J lost 3 bases, V lost 5 bases, and 9 bases had no gene match. The CDR3 reads CASSPRGRVDYGYTF. CDR3 DNA: TGTGCCAGCAGCCCTAGGGGGCGGGTCGACTATGGCTACACCTTC.

The chain links TRBV5-4 to TRBJ2-3; maybe TRBD2 (6 bases). The CDR3 contains 17 residues. V lost 3 bases and J lost 4, with 21 bases in between. Germline CDR1 SGHNT, CDR2 YYREEE (reference sequence). CDR3 protein: CASSWGPGEPSADTQYF. Here the CDR3 DNA reads TGTGCCAGCAGCTGGGGACCGGGAGAGCCGAGTGCAGATACGCAGTATTTT.

The sample holds a few counts of this clonotype. The V and J genes are TRBV10-3 and TRBJ2-1, with D perhaps matching TRBD1 or TRBD2 (6 bases each). CDR3 length equals 13 residues. V dropped 4 bases and J dropped 10 bases, with 14 bases sitting between them. Per germline, CDR1 ENHRY and CDR2 SYGVKD. The DNA for the CDR3 is TGTGCCATCAGTGTAGGGGGGATGGGCGAGCAGTTCTTC. Its protein is CAISVGGMGEQFF.

The chain carries TRBV7-9 and TRBJ2-1; TRBD1 matches 8 bases. This CDR3 has 16 amino acids. Germline assignment: CDR1 SEHNR and CDR2 FQNEAQ (reference sequence). The ends lost 11 bases at V and 1 base at J; junction bases unmatched: 13. The CDR3 sequence: CASAGRGRGSYNEQFF. CDR3 DNA sequence: TGTGCCTCAGCGGGCAGGGGGCGAGGGTCCTACAATGAGCAGTTCTTC.

This chain connects TRBV7-8 to TRBJ1-2; the match to TRBD1 covers 8 bases. Germline V lookup: CDR1 SGHVS, CDR2 FQNEAQ. V was pared by 6 bases and J by 5 bases, with 11 bases of the junction left unmatched. There are 15 residues in the CDR3. CDR3 DNA sequence: TGTGCCAGCAGACCGGAGGACAGGGTGGGTTATGGCTACACCTTC. It codes for CASRPEDRVGYGYTF.

This clonotype was detected many times. The rearrangement uses TRBV27 and TRBJ2-5; 14 bases are a match to TRBD2. CDR3 length equals 17 residues. The germline V gene encodes CDR1 MNHEY and CDR2 SMNVEV (reference sequence). Germline trimming cut 7 bases from V and 2 bases from J; bases unmatched to any gene: 9. The CDR3 is CASKTGLAGGPQETQYF. The CDR3 DNA reads as TGTGCCAGCAAGACCGGACTAGCGGGGGGCCCTCAAGAGACCCAGTACTTC.

The genes are TRBV7-9 and TRBJ2-1; D gene unclear. CDR3 length: 13 amino acids. CDR1 and CDR2 from the germline V gene are SEHNR and FQNEAQ (reference sequence). V lost 3 bases and J 8 bases, leaving 11 bases between the germline ends. The CDR3 nucleotides read TGTGCCAGCAGCTTTAGGGTCTCGGATGAGCAGTTCTTC. This translates into CASSFRVSDEQFF.

The V gene is TRBV20-1, the J gene TRBJ1-4, with D maybe TRBD1 (5 bases). The V end lost 4 bases, the J end lost 6 bases, and 15 bases lay between the germline ends. The CDR3 extends over 14 amino acids. Germline V gene data show CDR1 as DFQATT and CDR2 as SNEGSKA (reference sequence). CDR3 bases: TGCAGTGCTACCGGGGGGACCCCGGATGAAAAACTGTTTTTT. The encoded protein is CSATGGTPDEKLFF.

This chain joins TRBV7-9 and TRBJ2-1; weak D call: TRBD1 (6 bases). Germline values: CDR1 SEHNR, CDR2 FQNEAQ (reference sequence). The CDR3 totals 15 residues. V was clipped by 5 bases and J by 7 bases, with 18 bases between them. The CDR3 region is CASSPQGFRRNEQFF. DNA for the CDR3: TGTGCCAGCAGCCCGCAGGGGTTCAGGAGAAATGAGCAGTTCTTC.

The chain is built from TRBV9 and TRBJ2-2, with 7 bases fitting TRBD1. This CDR3 is built from 15 residues. Germline CDR1 and CDR2: SGDLS and YYNGEE. Trimming removed 0 bases from V and 7 bases from J; junction bases left unmatched: 6. This chain's CDR3 is CASSVEARGIGELFF. CDR3 in DNA: TGTGCCAGCAGCGTAGAGGCCAGGGGGATCGGGGAGCTGTTTTTT.

This chain links TRBV5-1 with TRBJ2-7; no clear D gene. CDR1 and CDR2 (germline): SGHRS, YFSETQ. This CDR3 comprises 14 residues. V was clipped by 1 base and J by 1 base, with 9 bases between them. The CDR3 protein is CASSLIADSYEQYF. DNA for the CDR3: TGCGCCAGCAGCTTGATCGCGGATTCCTACGAGCAGTACTTC.

This clonotype was observed a few times. The rearrangement joins TRBV12-3 or TRBV12-4 to TRBJ1-2, with 7 nucleotides matching TRBD1. J gave up 5 bases and V 6 bases, and 6 bases lay outside the gene matches. CDR3 length: 13 amino acids. The CDR3 reads CASSSGQLYGYTF. DNA for the CDR3: TGTGCCAGCAGCTCGGGACAGCTTTATGGCTACACCTTC.

The chain combines TRBV5-4 with TRBJ2-5; tentative D call: TRBD2 (6 bases). The CDR3 runs to 15 residues. The V gene lost 7 bases and the J gene lost 3 bases, with 19 bases spanning the gap. The germline V gene encodes CDR1 SGHNT and CDR2 YYREEE (reference sequence). CDR3 sequence (DNA): TGTGCCAGCGGGCAGGGTCGGGGAGGTGAAGAGACCCAGTACTTC. Translated, it gives CASGQGRGGEETQYF.

The chain joins TRBV7-2 to TRBJ1-6; D is ambiguous. V was trimmed by 3 bases and J by 8 bases, leaving 14 bases between them. Germline V gives CDR1 SGHTA, CDR2 FQGNSA. The CDR3 length is 15 residues. The CDR3 here is CASSFLWEGHSPLHF. DNA for the CDR3: TGTGCCAGCAGCTTCTTGTGGGAAGGTCATTCACCCCTCCACTTT.

The chain recombines TRBV9 with TRBJ2-3; D might be TRBD2 (6 bases). Per the germline V gene, CDR1 is SGDLS and CDR2 is YYNGEE. The CDR3 consists of 13 residues. V gave up 2 bases and J gave up 10 bases, with 14 bases separating them. This chain's CDR3 is CASSVLEGYPQYF. CDR3 DNA: TGTGCCAGCAGCGTGTTGGAGGGGTATCCGCAGTATTTT.

This clonotype was picked up a small number of times. The chain recombines TRBV7-9 with TRBJ2-3, with D perhaps assigned TRBD1 or TRBD2 (5 bases each). The CDR3 sequence is 13 residues long. Trimming left V 0 bases short and J 7 bases short, with 8 bases between. Germline V gene sequence: CDR1 SEHNR, CDR2 FQNEAQ (reference sequence). The chain's CDR3 is CASSLAGVNTQYF. The CDR3 DNA follows: TGTGCCAGCAGCTTAGCGGGGGTGAATACGCAGTATTTT.